A single sample gave rise to the 20 T cell receptor beta chains below, sequenced in a study of blood T cells in healthy people across ages. Sample-barcoded 5' priming and a J-beta primer mix drove a second PCR of roughly 6 to 12 cycles. From the 5' RACE reads, TCRdb called clonotypes with MiXCR, one entry per CDR3 protein. The sample includes around 1,600,000 distinct CDR3 sequences, approximately 42% of them seen just once. Sequenced material: blood. These receptors were collected from a young woman in good health.

CDR3 residues: CSARDRRVANYGYTF. In DNA form, the CDR3 reads TGCAGTGCTAGAGATCGCAGGGTAGCTAACTATGGCTACACCTTC. The gene calls are TRBV20-1 and TRBJ1-2; the D gene is possibly TRBD1 (5 bases). Germline V CDR1 and CDR2: DFQATT, SNEGSKA (reference sequence). There are 15 residues in the CDR3. Between the trimmed V and J ends, which lost 0 bases and 0 bases, there was a span of 11 bases.

This clonotype was seen a few times. The chain recombines TRBV12-3 or TRBV12-4 with TRBJ2-1; tentatively, D is TRBD2 (5 bases). The CDR3 is 14 amino acids. The V and J ends lost 5 bases and 3 bases respectively, with 11 bases between them. The chain's CDR3 is CASSAHGSYNEQFF. Written as DNA, the CDR3 is TGTGCCAGCAGTGCGCATGGGAGCTACAATGAGCAGTTCTTC.

This chain joins TRBV18 and TRBJ1-1; D gene unclear. CDR1 is KGHSH, CDR2 LQKENI, per germline. The CDR3 contains 13 residues. The ends were cut back, 6 bases at V and 3 bases at J, with 11 bases in the middle. The CDR3 coding sequence is TGTGCCAGCTCGCCTCAGGAGTACACTGAAGCTTTCTTT. Its protein is CASSPQEYTEAFF. Drawing the rest from reference TRBV18 and TRBJ1-1, the complete variable domain is NAGVMQNPRHLVRRRGQEARLRCSPMKGHSHVYWYRQLPEEGLKFMVYLQKENIIDESGMPKERFSAEFPKEGPSILRIQQVVRGDSAAYFCASSPQEYTEAFFGQGTRLTVV.

The chain links TRBV7-2 to TRBJ2-1, with 10 bases that match TRBD2. The tail of the sequence fits TRBJ2-7 better, so the J call may be wrong. The CDR3 has 16 residues. The germline V gene encodes CDR1 SGHTA and CDR2 FQGNSA. The CDR3 spells CASSQLAGFSYNEQYF. In nucleotides, the CDR3 is TGTGCCAGCAGCCAACTAGCGGGATTCTCCTACAATGAGCAGTACTTC.

The rearrangement links TRBV12-3 or TRBV12-4 to TRBJ2-7; D perhaps matches TRBD1 (8 bases). V lost 7 bases, J lost 1 base, and 14 bases lay in between. CDR3 length equals 14 residues. CDR3 DNA: TGTGCCAGCAACAGGGGGGGGGTTTCCTACGAGCAGTACTTC. Protein sequence: CASNRGGVSYEQYF.

The chain combines TRBV29-1 with TRBJ1-1; D call uncertain. V dropped 5 bases and J dropped 0 bases, with 13 bases sitting between them. Germline assignment: CDR1 SQVTM and CDR2 ANQGSEA. CDR3 length equals 14 residues. For the CDR3, the DNA is TGCAGCGTTATGCTATGGTCCTTGAACACTGAAGCTTTCTTT. This translates into CSVMLWSLNTEAFF.

V usage is TRBV5-1 and J usage is TRBJ2-5, with 9 positions matching TRBD2. The CDR3 consists of 15 residues. Germline lookup yields CDR1 SGHRS and CDR2 YFSETQ. V trimming: 5 bases; J trimming: 11 bases; junction bases outside the gene matches: 16. CDR3 bases: TGCGCCAGCAGGTATAGCGGGAGCTCCTACAATGAGCAGTACTTC. It is translated as CASRYSGSSYNEQYF.

The chain combines TRBV27 with TRBJ2-7; D unresolved. CDR3 size: 14 residues. With 3 bases removed from V and 3 bases from J, the gap between germline ends came to 12 bases. Per germline, CDR1 MNHEY and CDR2 SMNVEV (reference sequence). The CDR3 is CASSFRVADYEQYF. CDR3 sequence (DNA): TGTGCCAGCAGTTTCCGCGTGGCAGACTACGAGCAGTACTTC.

The chain has TRBV6-2 or TRBV6-3 and TRBJ1-5; possible D gene TRBD1, 6 bases. Trimming took 0 bases from V and 1 from J, leaving 10 bases between them. The germline gives CDR1 MNHEY, CDR2 SVGEGT. The length of the CDR3 is 16 residues. CDR3 DNA: TGTGCCAGCAGTTACTCGGGGGGCAGGAGCAATCAGCCCCAGCATTTT. The encoded protein is CASSYSGGRSNQPQHF.

A few counts support this clonotype. The genes are TRBV4-2 and TRBJ2-1; TRBD2 matches 9 bases. This CDR3 contains 15 residues. V trimming: 0 bases; J trimming: 9 bases; junction bases outside the gene matches: 6. CDR1 is LGHNA, CDR2 YNFKEQ, per germline. The DNA of the CDR3 is TGTGCCAGCAGCCAAGAAGGACTAGCGTTGGGTGAGCAGTTCTTC. Protein product: CASSQEGLALGEQFF.

This clonotype was seen a few times. The chain recombines TRBV20-1 with TRBJ1-1; tentatively, D is TRBD1 (6 bases). Germline V CDR1 and CDR2: DFQATT, SNEGSKA (reference sequence). Between the trimmed V and J ends, which lost 5 bases and 1 base, there was a span of 14 bases. The CDR3 sequence is 14 residues long. CDR3: CSAENWTENTEAFF. Written as DNA, the CDR3 is TGCAGTGCTGAAAACTGGACAGAGAACACTGAAGCTTTCTTT.

This clonotype was picked up many times. The chain employs TRBV5-1 and TRBJ2-7, with D uncertain. The germline V gene has CDR1 SGHRS and CDR2 YFSETQ. The CDR3 consists of 14 residues. V lost 1 base and J 5 bases, leaving 13 bases between the germline ends. CDR3 DNA: TGCGCCAGCAGCTTGTCCCCTCAGCCCGACGAGCAGTACTTC. Protein: CASSLSPQPDEQYF.

The chain combines TRBV29-1 with TRBJ2-5; D not resolved. The closer fit of TRBJ2-7 to the DNA end suggests the J call may be wrong. Germline V gives CDR1 SQVTM, CDR2 ANQGSEA. There are 12 residues in the CDR3. CDR3 in DNA: TGCAGCGTTGGCAGTGCAGGTCGCGAGCAGTACTTC. It codes for CSVGSAGREQYF.

The gene calls are TRBV27 and TRBJ2-6, with 8 bases fitting TRBD1. Germline V gene data show CDR1 as MNHEY and CDR2 as SMNVEV (reference sequence). Trimming at V came to 4 bases and at J to 1 base, leaving 6 bases not matched to a gene. The CDR3 consists of 17 residues. The CDR3 region has the DNA TGTGCCAGCAGTTCGGACAGGGCAAGGTCTGGGGCCAACGTCCTGACTTTC. Translation: CASSSDRARSGANVLTF.

The genes are TRBV20-1 and TRBJ2-1; 8 bases map to TRBD2. The CDR3 runs 13 residues. Germline lookup yields CDR1 DFQATT and CDR2 SNEGSKA (reference sequence). V shed 6 bases, J shed 4 bases, and the junction held 5 bases outside the gene matches. CDR3 loop: CSATGGRYNEQFF. For the CDR3, the DNA is TGCAGTGCGACTGGCGGGAGGTACAATGAGCAGTTCTTC.

DNA for the CDR3: TGTGCCAGCAGTTCTGCCGGGACAGGCCCGGGGCATACGCAGTATTTT. It encodes CASSSAGTGPGHTQYF. This chain uses TRBV28 with TRBJ2-3, with 8 bases lining up with TRBD1. V lost 4 bases to trimming and J lost 7 bases; unmatched junction nucleotides: 13. The germline V gene has CDR1 MDHEN and CDR2 SYDVKM. The CDR3 has 16 residues.

The table lists this clonotype with a few counts. The rearrangement links TRBV6-2 or TRBV6-3 to TRBJ1-2; no firm D call. This CDR3 has 15 amino acids. In germline, CDR1 is MNHEY, CDR2 SVGEGT. With 6 bases removed from V and 3 bases from J, the gap between germline ends came to 17 bases. Here the CDR3 DNA reads TGTGCCAGCAGGTACAATGCCCTCTTGGACTATGGCTACACCTTC. This translates into CASRYNALLDYGYTF.

This clonotype was found a few times. The rearrangement links TRBV29-1 to TRBJ1-6, with 9 positions matching TRBD1. The junction had 10 bases not matched to a gene; V was cut back by 7 bases and J by 0 bases. The CDR3 loop spans 17 amino acids. Germline V gene data show CDR1 as SQVTM and CDR2 as ANQGSEA. The CDR3 sequence: CSARQGVRSSYNSPLHF. For the CDR3, the DNA is TGCAGCGCCCGACAGGGGGTTAGGAGCTCCTATAATTCACCCCTCCACTTT.

This clonotype was observed a few times. The chain is built from TRBV5-1 and TRBJ1-1, with 7 bases that match TRBD1. This CDR3 has 15 amino acids. The junction had 5 bases not matched to a gene; V was cut back by 3 bases and J by 0 bases. CDR1 and CDR2 (germline): SGHRS, YFSETQ. CDR3 region: CASSSSGQVNTEAFF. For the CDR3, the DNA is TGCGCCAGCAGCTCGTCCGGACAGGTGAACACTGAAGCTTTCTTT.

This clonotype has just a few counts. The gene calls are TRBV9 and TRBJ2-3; D ambiguous. Germline V gene data show CDR1 as SGDLS and CDR2 as YYNGEE. Deletions cut 0 bases from V and 6 bases from J, with 14 bases between. The CDR3 has 15 residues. Here the CDR3 DNA reads TGTGCCAGCAGCGTAGACCTTATGGGGTGTGATACGCAGTATTTT. Its translation: CASSVDLMGCDTQYF.